The rows below give T cell receptor beta chains drawn from one sample of a study of STAT5B mutations in CD4+ large granular lymphocyte leukemia. Profiling relied on immunoSEQ multiplex PCR, and the TCRdb table lists in-frame clones only, not all of them. The sample records approximately 32,000 clones, 69% being singletons. Sequenced material: CD4+ T cells from blood buffy coats. The receptor set was obtained from a human donor in good health. The CDR3 runs from the conserved cysteine through the conserved F or W. A D gene is named only where the DNA matches it firmly. Clone size is not always given. Where it is, it says once, few, many or a class for expanded clones.

v_call	clone_size	j_call	d_call	cdr3_nt	cdr3_aa
TRBV5-4	NA	TRBJ1-2	TRBD1	TGTGCCAGCAGCGACAGGGTTCATGGCTACACCTTC	CASSDRVHGYTF
TRBV7-6	NA	TRBJ1-4	NA	TGTGCCAGCAGCCCCCAGTACGGAGAAAAACTGTTTTTT	CASSPQYGEKLFF
TRBV2	NA	TRBJ1-5	TRBD1	TGTGCCAGCAGTGGGACAGGGCGGAATCAGCCCCAGCATTTT	CASSGTGRNQPQHF
TRBV30	NA	TRBJ1-1	NA	TGTGCCTGGGGCCAGCGGAACACTGAAGCTTTCTTT	CAWGQRNTEAFF
TRBV7-2	NA	TRBJ2-7	NA	TGTGCCAGCAGCTTAGGGACTGCGATCCGCGAGCAGTACTTC	CASSLGTAIREQYF
TRBV5-1	NA	TRBJ2-5	NA	TGCGCCAGCAGCTTGGAGGACGGCTACCAAGAGACCCAGTACTTC	CASSLEDGYQETQYF
TRBV4-1	few	TRBJ2-7	NA	TGCGCCAGCAGCTCCCAGGACCCGTCGGGCGAGCAGTACTTC	CASSSQDPSGEQYF
TRBV9	NA	TRBJ2-5	NA	TGTGCCAGCAGCTACCCCGGCGGCGAGACCCAGTACTTC	CASSYPGGETQYF
TRBV28	NA	TRBJ2-1	NA	TGTGCCAGCAGTCGACCGGGGCTCGGCTACAATGAGCAGTTCTTC	CASSRPGLGYNEQFF
TRBV10-3	few	TRBJ2-7	TRBD2	TGTGCCATCAGTGATTTAGGCGGGGGGGCTTACGAGCAGTACTTC	CAISDLGGGAYEQYF
TRBV6-1	NA	TRBJ2-5	NA	TGTGCCAGCACCCCGGGTTGGGAGACCCAGTACTTC	CASTPGWETQYF
TRBV10-2	NA	TRBJ1-1	NA	TGCGCCAGCAGCAGCCAGCGTTTGGCGACGAACACTGAAGCTTTCTTT	CASSSQRLATNTEAFF
TRBV10-3	NA	TRBJ1-2	TRBD1	TGTGCCATCAGTGAACGCCAGATAGGACAGGGAAACTATGGCTACACCTTC	CAISERQIGQGNYGYTF
TRBV30	NA	TRBJ2-5	TRBD2	TGTGCCTGGAGTGTGGGGGGGATGGAGACCCAGTACTTC	CAWSVGGMETQYF
TRBV5-6	NA	TRBJ2-7	TRBD2	TGTGCCAGCAGTAACCTAGCGGGGGGGCTATACGAGCAGTACTTC	CASSNLAGGLYEQYF
TRBV9	NA	TRBJ1-5	NA	TGTGCCAGCAGCGTAGGGCAGAACAATCAGCCCCAGCATTTT	CASSVGQNNQPQHF
TRBV11-2	NA	TRBJ2-1	TRBD2	TGTGCCAGCAGCTTAGAGCCAGCGGGGGGGCCAAAGTTCTTC	CASSLEPAGGPKFF
TRBV6-5	few	TRBJ1-2	NA	TGTGCCAGCAGACAGACTTCTAACTATGGCTACACCTTC	CASRQTSNYGYTF
TRBV7-2	NA	TRBJ2-7	TRBD1	TGTGCCAGCAGCTACCGGACAGGGAATATAATGGGTATATACTTC	CASSYRTGNIMGIYF
TRBV7-8	NA	TRBJ2-7	TRBD2	TGTGCCAGCAGCTACCGGGGGGACCCTCCGGGGGAGCAGTACTTC	CASSYRGDPPGEQYF
TRBV19	NA	TRBJ1-1	NA	TGTGCCAGTCATATATATAGGCAGGGGCACACTGAAGCTTTCTTT	CASHIYRQGHTEAFF
TRBV5-6	NA	TRBJ2-2	TRBD2	TGTGCCAGCAGCTTGGTCGGGGGGGCCGGCGGGGAGCTGTTTTTT	CASSLVGGAGGELFF
TRBV4-2	NA	TRBJ2-5	NA	TGTGCCAGCAGCCACCGAGGGGAGGAGGAGACCCAGTACTTC	CASSHRGEEETQYF
TRBV18	NA	TRBJ2-7	NA	TGTGCCAGCTCAAAGGGGGTCTTGGACGAGCAGTACTTC	CASSKGVLDEQYF
TRBV2	NA	TRBJ2-2	NA	TGTGCCAGCAGGCTAAGGGGGGGTAAAATCGGGGAGCTGTTTTTT	CASRLRGGKIGELFF
TRBV6-1	NA	TRBJ1-1	TRBD1	TGTGCCAGCAGTGTTCACAACAGGGGTGGAACTGAAGCTTTCTTT	CASSVHNRGGTEAFF
TRBV7-2	NA	TRBJ2-5	NA	TGTGCCAGCAGCTTAGTTTTGACGGCGCAAGAGACCCAGTACTTC	CASSLVLTAQETQYF